This TCR beta chain was recorded in a study of patients and donors after allogeneic stem cell transplantation. This clonotype was detected many times. Germline V lookup: CDR1 SGHRS, CDR2 YFSETQ. V was shortened by 0 bases and J by 3 bases, with 9 bases between the two germline ends. The CDR3 has 14 residues. TCRdb called the RT-PCR reads again in MiXCR, with one record for every CDR3 protein. The sample contains fewer than 250,000 distinct CDR3 sequences, roughly 15% of which appear only once. The source of this sequence is a human donor who was either an allogeneic HSCT recipient or a stem cell or donor lymphocyte infusion donor (not recorded which). It is not recorded whose cells these are; they may come from a transplant donor. J is TRBJ1-1 and V is TRBV5-1, with D possibly matching TRBD1 (5 bases). Specimen: blood, either unsorted or a sorted T cell fraction (not recorded which). The CDR3 nucleotides are TGCGCCAGCAGCTTGGGGGGCTGGGACACTGAAGCTTTCTTT. Protein: CASSLGGWDTEAFF.